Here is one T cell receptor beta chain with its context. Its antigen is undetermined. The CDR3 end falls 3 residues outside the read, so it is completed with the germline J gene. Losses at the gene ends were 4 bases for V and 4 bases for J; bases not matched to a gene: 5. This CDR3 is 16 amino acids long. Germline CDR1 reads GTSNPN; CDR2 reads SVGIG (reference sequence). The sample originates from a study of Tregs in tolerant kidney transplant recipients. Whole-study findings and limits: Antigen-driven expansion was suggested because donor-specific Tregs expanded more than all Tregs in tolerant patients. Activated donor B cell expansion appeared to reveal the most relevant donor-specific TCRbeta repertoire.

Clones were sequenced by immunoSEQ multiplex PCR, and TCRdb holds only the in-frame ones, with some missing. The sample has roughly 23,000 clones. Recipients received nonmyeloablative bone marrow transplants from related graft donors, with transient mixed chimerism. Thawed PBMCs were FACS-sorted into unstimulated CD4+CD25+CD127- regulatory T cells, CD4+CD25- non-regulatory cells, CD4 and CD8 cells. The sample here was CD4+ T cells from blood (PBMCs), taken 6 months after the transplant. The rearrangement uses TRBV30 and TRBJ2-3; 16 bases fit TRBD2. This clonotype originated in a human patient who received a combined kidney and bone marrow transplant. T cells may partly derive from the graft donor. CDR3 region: CAWTLGLAGGPDTQYF. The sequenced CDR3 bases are TGTGCCTGGACTCTGGGACTAGCGGGAGGGCCAGATACG.